The TCR beta chain under discussion was sequenced for a study of vaccination effects on CD4 cells after COVID-19. For the study at large: Antigen-specific CD4+ T cells were expanded (with viral peptide pools) by the ViraFEST assay ahead of sequencing.

A word on this clone: Its antigen is undetermined.

TCRdb's copy holds only in-frame clones and misses some; the assay was immunoSEQ multiplex PCR. The repertoire consists of 60,000 to 80,000 clones, with around 69% occurring once and the leading ten covering about 2.2%. Culture lasted 10 days before CD4+ T cell isolation. Participants completed two doses of the BNT162b2 or mRNA-1273 vaccine. This specimen consisted of CD4+ T cells from PBMCs cultured without peptide, obtained after COVID-19 vaccination. This clonotype was obtained from a human donor who received a COVID-19 vaccine.

The CDR3 nucleotides are TGTGCCAGCAGGACGACAGGAGGTTATTCACCCCTCCACTTT. Protein: CASRTTGGYSPLHF. The rearrangement links TRBV7-2 to TRBJ1-6, with a weak D call TRBD1 (6 bases). Germline values: CDR1 SGHTA, CDR2 FQGNSA. The CDR3 sequence is 14 residues long. Trimming left V 6 bases short and J 8 bases short, with 14 bases between.